What follows are 10 T cell receptor beta chains derived from one specimen sequenced in a study of blood T cell repertoires in COVID-19. TCRdb keeps only in-frame clones here, not all; method: immunoSEQ multiplex PCR. The sample holds 120,000 to 150,000 clones, around 84% seen once. Sequenced sample: peripheral blood. Receptors originate from a woman aged 55-70 years with acute or convalescent COVID-19.

The rearrangement joins TRBV25-1 to TRBJ2-7; no clear D. V was trimmed by 1 base and J by 2 bases, leaving 6 bases between them. The germline gives CDR1 MGHDK, CDR2 SYGVNS. The CDR3 has 13 amino acids. CDR3 region: CASSELAAYEQYF. The CDR3, as DNA: TGTGCCAGCAGTGAATTGGCTGCCTACGAGCAGTACTTC.

The J gene is TRBJ1-2, the V gene TRBV5-1; D may be TRBD1 (6 bases). The germline CDR1 and CDR2 sequences are SGHRS and YFSETQ. CDR3 length: 13 residues. Trimming took off 0 bases at V and 4 bases at J, with 7 bases between the two ends. CDR3 in DNA: TGCGCCAGCAGCTTGGACAGGGCCTATGGCTACACCTTC. Amino acids: CASSLDRAYGYTF.

The V call is TRBV5-4, the J call TRBJ2-7, with a tentative D call TRBD2 (7 bases). The CDR3 totals 15 residues. Trimming shortened V by 0 bases and J by 2 bases, and 12 bases separated the two germline ends. The germline V gene encodes CDR1 SGHNT and CDR2 YYREEE (reference sequence). The CDR3 reads CASSLGGGLPYEQYF. CDR3 nucleotides: TGTGCCAGCAGCTTGGGGGGGGGCCTGCCCTACGAGCAGTACTTC.

This rearrangement joins TRBV13 to TRBJ1-2, with D perhaps TRBD1 (6 bases). The CDR3 runs to 14 residues. Between the trimmed V and J ends, which lost 8 bases and 4 bases, there was a span of 17 bases. Germline loops: CDR1 PRHDT, CDR2 FYEKMQ (reference sequence). The chain's CDR3 is CASLGGARSYGYTF. The CDR3 DNA reads TGTGCCAGCTTGGGGGGGGCCAGAAGCTATGGCTACACCTTC. The complete variable domain, with remaining parts taken from reference TRBV13 and TRBJ1-2, reads AAGVIQSPRHLIKEKRETATLKCYPIPRHDTVYWYQQGPGQDPQFLISFYEKMQSDKGSIPDRFSAQQFSDYHSELNMSSLELGDSALYFCASLGGARSYGYTFGSGTRLTVV.

The rearrangement joins TRBV5-1 to TRBJ1-3, with TRBD1 identical over 7 bases. J lost 4 bases, V lost 4 bases, and 5 bases had no gene match. The CDR3 consists of 14 residues. Germline-derived CDR1 and CDR2 are SGHRS and YFSETQ. CDR3 nucleotide sequence: TGCGCCAGCAGCCCTGGGACAGAAGGAAACACCATATATTTT. As protein: CASSPGTEGNTIYF.

This chain connects TRBV6-5 to TRBJ2-1; a possible D gene is TRBD2 (5 bases). CDR1 MNHEY and CDR2 SVGAGI come from the germline V gene. Trimming took 5 bases from V and 8 from J, leaving 13 bases between them. CDR3 size: 13 residues. The CDR3 sequence is CASSITSGYEQFF. The CDR3 nucleotides read TGTGCCAGCAGTATAACGAGCGGATATGAGCAGTTCTTC.

The V gene is TRBV4-1, the J gene TRBJ2-7; 9 nucleotides match TRBD1. CDR3 length: 14 amino acids. The germline gives CDR1 MGHRA, CDR2 YSYEKL. Germline trimming cut 3 bases from V and 6 bases from J; bases unmatched to any gene: 6. Here the CDR3 reads CASSQTGQGSEQYF. The DNA for the CDR3 is TGCGCCAGCAGCCAGACGGGACAGGGCTCCGAGCAGTACTTC.

The gene calls are TRBV30 and TRBJ2-3; 8 bases agree with TRBD2. This CDR3 region has 16 residues. The V and J ends lost 0 bases and 4 bases, in that order; junction bases with no gene match: 9. Germline V lookup: CDR1 GTSNPN, CDR2 SVGIG (reference sequence). The CDR3 sequence is CAWSVYAAGGPDTQYF. In DNA form, the CDR3 reads TGTGCCTGGAGTGTTTACGCGGCGGGGGGCCCAGATACGCAGTATTTT.

The DNA of the CDR3 is TGTGCCAGCAGTCGACGGGGGGCGAGCGGGGAGCTGTTTTTT. Translated: CASSRRGASGELFF. The chain couples TRBV6-5 to TRBJ2-2; weak D call: TRBD2 (7 bases). Trimming took off 5 bases at V and 7 bases at J, with 14 bases between the two ends. Germline assignment: CDR1 MNHEY and CDR2 SVGAGI. The CDR3 runs 14 residues.

The chain couples TRBV3-1 (or the pseudogene TRBV3-2) to TRBJ2-3; TRBD2 agrees at 9 bases. The CDR3 loop spans 16 amino acids. Trimming took 3 bases from V and 2 from J; bases not matched to a gene: 6. From germline, CDR1 is LGHDT and CDR2 YNNKEL (reference sequence). The CDR3 reads CASSHLAGHFTDTQYF. For the CDR3, the DNA is TGTGCCAGCAGCCATCTAGCGGGGCATTTCACAGATACGCAGTATTTT.